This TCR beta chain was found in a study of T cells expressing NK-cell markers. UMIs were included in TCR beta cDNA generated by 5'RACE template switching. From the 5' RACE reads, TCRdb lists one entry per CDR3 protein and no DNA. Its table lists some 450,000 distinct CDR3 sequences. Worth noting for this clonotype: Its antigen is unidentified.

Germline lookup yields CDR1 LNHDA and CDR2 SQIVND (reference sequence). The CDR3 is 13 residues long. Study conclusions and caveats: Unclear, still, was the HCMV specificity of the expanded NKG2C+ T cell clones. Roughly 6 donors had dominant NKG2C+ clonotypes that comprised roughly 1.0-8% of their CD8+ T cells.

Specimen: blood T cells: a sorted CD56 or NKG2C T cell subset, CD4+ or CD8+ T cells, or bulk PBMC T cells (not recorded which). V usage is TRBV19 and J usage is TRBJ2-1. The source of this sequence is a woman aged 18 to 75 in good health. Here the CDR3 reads CASSSQAYNEQFF.